The clone carrying this T cell receptor beta chain appeared once. Post-ART PBMC samples numbered at least two per donor, and pre-ART ones at least one. V lost 5 bases and J lost 2, with 19 bases in between. Looked up from germline, CDR1 is SGHRS and CDR2 is YFSETQ. The CDR3 extends over 16 amino acids. The assay, immunoSEQ v3.0, was run at survey level. The repertoire was sequenced with immunoSEQ multiplex PCR; TCRdb's copy has only in-frame clones and lacks some. This sample yields thousands of clones, of which about 74% are seen a single time; about 7.5% belongs to the top ten. The data derive from a study of long-term antiretroviral therapy in people with HIV.

This chain links TRBV5-1 with TRBJ1-2, with a possible D match to TRBD1 (6 bases). The sequences come from unsorted PBMCs, collected 0.1 years before starting antiretroviral therapy. The origin of this receptor is a man aged 18-30 years with HIV. CDR3: CASRNPGHPLNYGYTF. The CDR3 DNA is TGCGCCAGCAGGAATCCGGGACACCCGCTGAACTATGGCTACACCTTC.